This T cell receptor (beta chain) derives from a study of T cell changes during pregnancy in multiple sclerosis. J was trimmed by 8 bases and V by 2 bases; bases with no gene match: 13. CDR3 length equals 16 residues. Germline V gene lookup returns CDR1 SGHRS and CDR2 YFSETQ. This table comes from immunoSEQ multiplex PCR, and its TCRdb copy is limited to in-frame clones, with some not included. In the table there are around 30,000 clones, about 92% of which are singletons. This chain joins TRBV5-1 and TRBJ2-1; TRBD2 matches 7 bases. This clonotype originated in a female donor with multiple sclerosis, enrolled in a pregnancy study. The sample in question was CD4+ T cells from peripheral blood mononuclear cells, obtained in the second trimester of pregnancy. CDR3 residues: CASSFWYGGSRDEQFF. The DNA of the CDR3 is TGCGCCAGCAGCTTTTGGTACGGCGGGAGTCGGGATGAGCAGTTCTTC. Filled out from reference TRBV5-1 and TRBJ2-1, the complete variable domain reads KAGVTQTPRYLIKTRGQQVTLSCSPISGHRSVSWYQQTPGQGLQFLFEYFSETQRNKGNFPGRFSGRQFSNSRSEMNVSTLELGDSALYLCASSFWYGGSRDEQFFGPGTRLTVL.